Listed here are 26 T cell receptor beta chains from one sample, sequenced in a study of cytomegalovirus exposure and HLA in healthy donors. TCRdb keeps only in-frame clones here, not all; method: immunoSEQ multiplex PCR. The sample gives around 150,000 clones, less than 90% of which show up once; about 9.4% is in the top ten. Sequencing was carried out using PBMCs. Source of these receptors: a man younger than 45 in good health and CMV-seropositive.

The chain has TRBV29-1 and TRBJ1-4; TRBD1 might be the D (5 bases). Trimming took off 7 bases at V and 8 bases at J, with 17 bases between the two ends. Germline V gives CDR1 SQVTM, CDR2 ANQGSEA. This CDR3 has 13 amino acids. CDR3: CSGSGTSGEKLFF. CDR3 coding DNA: TGCAGCGGGTCCGGGACTTCGGGCGAAAAACTGTTTTTT.

This clone was picked up one time. V gene TRBV10-3 combines with J gene TRBJ2-3; TRBD1 might be the D (7 bases). This CDR3 comprises 14 residues. V was pared by 6 bases and J by 5 bases, with 15 bases between. Germline-derived CDR1 and CDR2 are ENHRY and SYGVKD. The CDR3 loop reads CAIRPGGGGDTQYF. The CDR3 DNA reads as TGTGCCATCAGGCCAGGAGGGGGCGGAGATACGCAGTATTTT.

The chain joins TRBV10-2 to TRBJ2-7; the match to TRBD2 covers 11 bases. The ends lost 7 bases at V and 0 bases at J; junction bases unmatched: 14. The CDR3 spans 18 residues. CDR1 WSHSY and CDR2 SAAADI come from the germline V gene. The CDR3 loop is CASTPTSGTTQFSYEQYF. Here the CDR3 DNA reads TGCGCCAGCACCCCGACTAGCGGGACCACCCAATTCTCCTACGAGCAGTACTTC.

The chain links TRBV5-4 to TRBJ2-5; tentatively, D is TRBD1 (6 bases). The CDR3 spans 14 residues. The V end lost 4 bases, the J end lost 4 bases, and 14 bases lay between the germline ends. CDR1 and CDR2 (germline): SGHNT, YYREEE (reference sequence). The CDR3 is CASSGAETGETQYF. Written as DNA, the CDR3 is TGTGCCAGCAGCGGAGCGGAGACAGGAGAGACCCAGTACTTC.

The CDR3 loop is CASSLPGGFSGEQFF. The CDR3, as DNA: TGTGCCAGCAGCTTACCCGGGGGGTTTTCGGGTGAGCAGTTCTTC. The V and J genes are TRBV13 and TRBJ2-1; 7 bases are a match to TRBD2. The CDR3 contains 15 residues. After removal of 2 bases from V and 9 bases from J, the junction contained 10 bases not matched to a gene. Germline CDR1 is PRHDT and CDR2 is FYEKMQ (reference sequence).

The chain links TRBV28 to TRBJ2-3, with a tentative D call TRBD2 (6 bases). Germline V CDR1 and CDR2: MDHEN, SYDVKM. The CDR3 has 18 residues. Trimming shortened V by 3 bases and J by 5 bases, and 24 bases separated the two germline ends. The CDR3 coding sequence is TGTGCCAGCAGTTTTAGGAGGGTGAAGCGGCATCAGGGAGATACGCAGTATTTT. Residues: CASSFRRVKRHQGDTQYF.

This chain joins TRBV15 and TRBJ1-1; 8 bases are shared with TRBD1. Germline V gene sequence: CDR1 LNHNV, CDR2 YYDKDF (reference sequence). Trimming removed 5 bases from V and 0 bases from J; junction bases left unmatched: 5. The CDR3 loop spans 15 amino acids. The CDR3 protein is CATSERQGLNTEAFF. CDR3 nucleotide sequence: TGTGCCACCAGCGAACGACAGGGGTTGAACACTGAAGCTTTCTTT.

A few counts support this clone. The chain couples TRBV9 to TRBJ1-6; TRBD1 aligns across 7 bases. The CDR3 extends over 16 amino acids. J lost 4 bases, V lost 3 bases, and 7 bases had no gene match. Germline CDR1 reads SGDLS; CDR2 reads YYNGEE. The CDR3: CASSEPGTAYNSPLHF. The CDR3 DNA reads TGTGCCAGCAGCGAGCCCGGGACAGCTTATAATTCACCCCTCCACTTT.

The chain recombines TRBV9 with TRBJ2-7, with D possibly being TRBD2 (6 bases). The CDR3 runs to 16 residues. Per germline, CDR1 SGDLS and CDR2 YYNGEE. V was cut by 0 bases and J by 0 bases, with 13 bases left in between. CDR3 protein: CASSVAASAYSYEQYF. CDR3 bases: TGTGCCAGCAGCGTAGCAGCTAGCGCTTACTCCTACGAGCAGTACTTC.

The V call is TRBV30, the J call TRBJ2-5, with D possibly matching TRBD2 (6 bases). The V gene's germline CDR1 is GTSNPN and CDR2 SVGIG (reference sequence). The CDR3 extends over 14 amino acids. V lost 2 bases and J lost 4, with 14 bases in between. CDR3 protein: CAWSPWAGGETQYF. In DNA, the CDR3 is TGTGCCTGGAGTCCTTGGGCCGGGGGAGAGACCCAGTACTTC.

The DNA of the CDR3 is TGTGCCAGCAGTGCCCTCGGGACTAGGTCTGATACGCAGTATTTT. Protein: CASSALGTRSDTQYF. This chain connects TRBV2 to TRBJ2-3; 8 bases match TRBD2. Germline V gene lookup returns CDR1 SNHLY and CDR2 FYNNEI. Germline trimming cut 4 bases from V and 6 bases from J; bases unmatched to any gene: 9. The CDR3 contains 15 residues. Full variable domain (rest looked up from reference TRBV2 and TRBJ2-3): EPEVTQTPSHQVTQMGQEVILRCVPISNHLYFYWYRQILGQKVEFLVSFYNNEISEKSEIFDDQFSVERPDGSNFTLKIRSTKLEDSAMYFCASSALGTRSDTQYFGPGTRLTVL.

V usage is TRBV27 and J usage is TRBJ1-1; 9 positions match TRBD1. The CDR3 totals 14 residues. V shed 6 bases, J shed 1 base, and the junction held 3 bases outside the gene matches. Germline V gene sequence: CDR1 MNHEY, CDR2 SMNVEV (reference sequence). The CDR3 nucleotides are TGTGCCAGCAGCAGGGACAGGGCGAACACTGAAGCTTTCTTT. This encodes CASSRDRANTEAFF.

The chain has TRBV9 and TRBJ1-1; weak D call: TRBD1 (6 bases). There are 18 residues in the CDR3. Trimming pared 6 bases from V and 0 bases from J, leaving 24 bases between. The germline gives CDR1 SGDLS, CDR2 YYNGEE. The DNA of the CDR3 is TGTGCCAGCACTAGGACAGACCTATGGACCGATATGAACACTGAAGCTTTCTTT. This codes for CASTRTDLWTDMNTEAFF.

The chain is built from TRBV7-2 and TRBJ2-3, with D possibly being TRBD2 (6 bases). CDR1 SGHTA and CDR2 FQGNSA come from the germline V gene. V was clipped by 4 bases and J by 2 bases, with 16 bases between them. The CDR3 totals 16 residues. The DNA of the CDR3 is TGTGCCAGCAGCTCCCACCGGGACTGGAACACAGATACGCAGTATTTT. Amino acid sequence: CASSSHRDWNTDTQYF.

Only one count was recorded for this clone. The CDR3 loop reads CASSDDRGRETQYF. The CDR3 nucleotides are TGTGCCAGCAGTGACGACAGGGGACGAGAGACCCAGTACTTC. The chain carries TRBV6-4 and TRBJ2-5, with TRBD1 matching over 8 bases. The CDR3 totals 14 residues. The germline CDR1 and CDR2 sequences are MRHNA and SNTAGT. V gave up 2 bases and J gave up 4 bases; unmatched junction bases: 3.

The chain is built from TRBV19 and TRBJ1-6; D remains ambiguous. Germline V gene data show CDR1 as LNHDA and CDR2 as SQIVND (reference sequence). The V end lost 7 bases, the J end lost 10 bases, and 26 bases lay between the germline ends. The CDR3 consists of 17 residues. Here the CDR3 reads CASTPNPGVLAESPLHF. DNA of the CDR3: TGTGCCAGTACCCCCAACCCCGGGGTTCTAGCGGAATCACCCCTCCACTTT.

This rearrangement joins TRBV7-8 to TRBJ2-7; D is possibly TRBD2 (6 bases). Between the trimmed V and J ends, which lost 4 bases and 4 bases, there was a span of 14 bases. Germline V gene data show CDR1 as SGHVS and CDR2 as FQNEAQ. The CDR3 runs 14 residues. In DNA form, the CDR3 reads TGTGCCAGCAGCTCTCGGGACTTTTTGTACGAGCAGTACTTC. This codes for CASSSRDFLYEQYF.

The chain has TRBV5-1 and TRBJ1-2; TRBD1 aligns across 7 bases. V lost 0 bases and J lost 7; bases outside the gene matches: 6. Germline loops: CDR1 SGHRS, CDR2 YFSETQ. There are 14 residues in the CDR3. The CDR3 protein is CASSLGQGVGGYTF. The CDR3 DNA is TGCGCCAGCAGCTTGGGACAGGGAGTCGGTGGCTACACCTTC. The variable domain in full, with the rest retrieved from reference TRBV5-1 and TRBJ1-2, is KAGVTQTPRYLIKTRGQQVTLSCSPISGHRSVSWYQQTPGQGLQFLFEYFSETQRNKGNFPGRFSGRQFSNSRSEMNVSTLELGDSALYLCASSLGQGVGGYTFGSGTRLTVV.

The genes are TRBV30 and TRBJ1-4, with 9 positions matching TRBD1. Trimming took 2 bases from V and 0 from J; bases not matched to a gene: 10. CDR1 is GTSNPN and CDR2 is SVGIG in the germline V gene (reference sequence). This CDR3 has 18 residues. The CDR3: CAWSRDRAKIATNEKLFF. CDR3 DNA sequence: TGTGCCTGGAGTAGGGACAGGGCCAAGATTGCAACTAATGAAAAACTGTTTTTT.

This sequence joins TRBV11-2 and TRBJ2-1, with no clear D. Trimming left V 3 bases short and J 8 bases short, with 17 bases between. The CDR3 runs 15 residues. Germline loops: CDR1 SGHAT, CDR2 FQNNGV. The CDR3 DNA is TGTGCCAGCAGCTTTGAGCGACCTCCTTTTCATGAGCAGTTCTTC. The encoded protein is CASSFERPPFHEQFF.

The chain recombines TRBV6-6 with TRBJ1-5; 8 bases agree with TRBD1. V shed 2 bases and J 7 bases; nucleotides not matched to a gene: 7. The CDR3 has 15 residues. The germline V gene encodes CDR1 MNHNY and CDR2 SVGAGI (reference sequence). In DNA, the CDR3 is TGTGCCAGCAGTTACGGCCAGGGGGCTGGACAGCCCCAGCATTTT. This encodes CASSYGQGAGQPQHF.

The chain couples TRBV6-5 to TRBJ1-1; 7 bases align to TRBD1. The length of the CDR3 is 13 residues. Trimming removed 5 bases from V and 3 bases from J; junction bases left unmatched: 3. CDR1 and CDR2 (germline): MNHEY, SVGAGI. The CDR3 reads CASSRDRDTEAFF. The CDR3 nucleotides read TGTGCCAGCAGTAGAGACAGGGACACTGAAGCTTTCTTT.

The chain uses TRBV9 and TRBJ1-1, with D possibly TRBD1 on 6 matching bases. Trimming cost V 0 bases and J 5 bases, with 11 bases left between them. This CDR3 has 14 residues. Germline V CDR1 and CDR2: SGDLS, YYNGEE. The CDR3 coding sequence is TGTGCCAGCAGCGTAGAACAGGGAGGGACTGAAGCTTTCTTT. Its translation is CASSVEQGGTEAFF. The full variable domain, its missing parts supplied by reference TRBV9 and TRBJ1-1, is DSGVTQTPKHLITATGQRVTLRCSPRSGDLSVYWYQQSLDQGLQFLIQYYNGEERAKGNILERFSAQQFPDLHSELNLSSLELGDSALYFCASSVEQGGTEAFFGQGTRLTVV.

This clone was counted between two and nine times. The chain uses TRBV15 and TRBJ2-7; 7 bases line up with TRBD1. The ends lost 0 bases at V and 4 bases at J; junction bases unmatched: 3. This CDR3 has 14 amino acids. Germline values: CDR1 LNHNV, CDR2 YYDKDF (reference sequence). As DNA, the CDR3 is TGTGCCACCAGCAGAGAGACAGGGCAGTACGAGCAGTACTTC. It encodes CATSRETGQYEQYF.

This rearrangement joins TRBV27 to TRBJ2-5, with D uncertain. The CDR3 is 13 residues long. The V gene's germline CDR1 is MNHEY and CDR2 SMNVEV (reference sequence). The V and J ends lost 5 bases and 1 base respectively, with 8 bases between them. CDR3 region: CASSGRLQETQYF. The CDR3 bases are TGTGCCAGCAGTGGCAGACTCCAAGAGACCCAGTACTTC.

This chain uses TRBV10-3 with TRBJ1-1; TRBD1 matches 10 bases. The J segment lost 8 bases and the V segment lost 5 bases, leaving 5 bases of the junction unmatched. CDR1 ENHRY and CDR2 SYGVKD come from the germline V gene. The CDR3 totals 13 residues. DNA of the CDR3: TGTGCCATCAGTCCGGGACAGGGGAACGAAGCTTTCTTT. It codes for CAISPGQGNEAFF.